These 4 T cell receptor beta chains share one sample of origin, sequenced in a study of shared clonotypes between healthy human individuals. The data were produced by immunoSEQ multiplex PCR, yet TCRdb's version contains in-frame clones alone and is incomplete. The data hold nearly 500,000 clones, with about three quarters observed a single time. Sequenced input: PBMCs. All receptors derive from a woman aged 40 to 50 in good health. Some clones in this sample may be carry-over from other donors' samples.

The genes are TRBV7-8 and TRBJ2-7, with a possible D match to TRBD1 (6 bases). CDR3 length equals 15 residues. Per the germline V gene, CDR1 is SGHVS and CDR2 is FQNEAQ. Trimming pared 1 base from V and 0 bases from J, leaving 10 bases between. This chain's CDR3 is CASSLGQVSSYEQYF. The CDR3 bases are TGTGCCAGCAGCTTAGGACAGGTGAGCTCCTACGAGCAGTACTTC.

This chain links TRBV6-1 with TRBJ1-5, with a weak D call TRBD1 (5 bases). V lost 1 base and J lost 5, with 18 bases in between. Germline assignment: CDR1 MNHNS and CDR2 SASEGT. This CDR3 region has 17 residues. The CDR3 DNA sequence: TGTGCCAGCAGTGAAGAGGGGTGGGGGATCTTGTATCAGCCCCAGCATTTT. Translation: CASSEEGWGILYQPQHF.

Notes on this clone: The missing conserved phenylalanine or tryptophan at the end of this CDR3 makes a read error likely. Because the CDR3's place on the DNA is in doubt, the DNA is left out and the CDR3 is given as listed by TCRdb. The chain carries TRBV28 and TRBJ1-5; the table gives TRBD1 as D, unverified against the DNA. With termini counted, the CDR3 has 11 amino acids. The germline V gene has CDR1 MDHEN and CDR2 SYDVKM. The CDR3: CASSSGQGGHL.

CDR3 loop: CASSSHRGTDTQYF. The CDR3 coding sequence is TGCGCCAGCAGCTCACACAGGGGAACAGATACGCAGTATTTT. The chain has TRBV5-1 and TRBJ2-3, with 7 positions matching TRBD1. Germline-derived CDR1 and CDR2 are SGHRS and YFSETQ. The J segment lost 3 bases and the V segment lost 3 bases, leaving 4 bases of the junction unmatched. The CDR3 has 14 amino acids.